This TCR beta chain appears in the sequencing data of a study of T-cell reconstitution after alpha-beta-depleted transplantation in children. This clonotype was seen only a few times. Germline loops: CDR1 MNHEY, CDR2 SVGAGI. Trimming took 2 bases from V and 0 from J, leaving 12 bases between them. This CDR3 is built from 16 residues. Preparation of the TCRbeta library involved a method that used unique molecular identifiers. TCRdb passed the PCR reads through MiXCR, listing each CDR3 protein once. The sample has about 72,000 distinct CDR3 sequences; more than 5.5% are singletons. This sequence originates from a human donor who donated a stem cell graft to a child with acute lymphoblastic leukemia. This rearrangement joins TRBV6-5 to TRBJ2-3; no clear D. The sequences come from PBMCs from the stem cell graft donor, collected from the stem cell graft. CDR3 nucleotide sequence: TGTGCCAGCAGTTACGTGGCGACACCTAGCACAGATACGCAGTATTTT. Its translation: CASSYVATPSTDTQYF.